This TCR beta chain emerged from a study of vaccination effects on CD4 cells after COVID-19. To note about this clone: Its target is unknown.

Produced via immunoSEQ multiplex PCR; TCRdb's table is partial and in-frame only. The sample holds approximately 30,000 clones, roughly 68% seen once. The ViraFEST assay expanded antigen-specific CD4+ T cells with viral peptide pools before sequencing. After roughly 9 days in culture, the CD4+ T cells were isolated. Negative nucleocapsid antibody tests before and after vaccination confirmed no previous SARS-CoV-2 infection. This receptor was identified in a human donor who received a COVID-19 vaccine. Sequences were derived from CD4+ T cells from PBMCs cultured with HCoV-NL63 spike peptides, sampled before COVID-19 vaccination.

CDR3: CATSRPPGGAVGYTF. In nucleotides, the CDR3 is TGTGCCACCAGCAGACCGCCCGGGGGCGCGGTTGGCTACACCTTC. The rearrangement joins TRBV15 to TRBJ1-2, with D maybe TRBD1 (6 bases). There are 15 residues in the CDR3. V lost 2 bases and J 7 bases, leaving 17 bases between the germline ends. The germline V gene encodes CDR1 LNHNV and CDR2 YYDKDF (reference sequence).